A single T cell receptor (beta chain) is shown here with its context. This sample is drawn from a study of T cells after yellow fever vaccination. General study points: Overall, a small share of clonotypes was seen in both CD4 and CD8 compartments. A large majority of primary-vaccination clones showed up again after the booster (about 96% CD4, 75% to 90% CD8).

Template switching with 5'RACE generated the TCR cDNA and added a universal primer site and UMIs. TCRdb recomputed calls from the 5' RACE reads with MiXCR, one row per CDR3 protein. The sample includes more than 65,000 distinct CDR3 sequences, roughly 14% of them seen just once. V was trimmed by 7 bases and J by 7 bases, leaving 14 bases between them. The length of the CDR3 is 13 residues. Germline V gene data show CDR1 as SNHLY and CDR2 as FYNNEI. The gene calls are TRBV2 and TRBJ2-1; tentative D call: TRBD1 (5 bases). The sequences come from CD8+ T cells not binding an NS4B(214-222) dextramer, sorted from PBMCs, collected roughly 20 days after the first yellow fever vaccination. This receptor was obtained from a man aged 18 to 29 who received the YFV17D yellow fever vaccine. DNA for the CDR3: TGTGCCAGCACAAGACAGTCCTTGAATGAGCAGTTCTTC. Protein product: CASTRQSLNEQFF. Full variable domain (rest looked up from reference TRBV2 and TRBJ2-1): EPEVTQTPSHQVTQMGQEVILRCVPISNHLYFYWYRQILGQKVEFLVSFYNNEISEKSEIFDDQFSVERPDGSNFTLKIRSTKLEDSAMYFCASTRQSLNEQFFGPGTRLTVL.